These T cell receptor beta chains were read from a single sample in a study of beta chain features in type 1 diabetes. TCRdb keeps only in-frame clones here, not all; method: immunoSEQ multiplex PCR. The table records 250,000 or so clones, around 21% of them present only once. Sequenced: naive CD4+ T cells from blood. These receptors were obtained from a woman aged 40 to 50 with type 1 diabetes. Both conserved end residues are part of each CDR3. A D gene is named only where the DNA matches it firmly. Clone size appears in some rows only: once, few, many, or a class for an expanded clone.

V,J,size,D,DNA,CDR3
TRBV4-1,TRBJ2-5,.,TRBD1,TGCGCCAGCAGCCAAAGGACAGGGGGCTCTAGAGAGACCCAGTACTTC,CASSQRTGGSRETQYF
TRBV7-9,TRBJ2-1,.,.,TGTGCCAGCAGCCCCCGTCGTCTCGGGCGGGATTTTTTTGAGCAGTTCTTC,CASSPRRLGRDFFEQFF
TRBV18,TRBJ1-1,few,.,TGTGCCAGCTCACCTAGGGGGGGGAACACTGAAGCTTTCTTT,CASSPRGGNTEAFF
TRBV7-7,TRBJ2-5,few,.,TGTGCCAGCAGCAGGTCGGGGTCCCAAGAGACCCAGTACTTC,CASSRSGSQETQYF
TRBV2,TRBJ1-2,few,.,TGTGCCAGCAGTGAGGGGGGGACTAACACCTTC,CASSEGGTNTF
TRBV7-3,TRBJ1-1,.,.,TGTGCCAGCAGCTTAATGGAGTACACGGGAGCTTTCTTT,CASSLMEYTGAFF
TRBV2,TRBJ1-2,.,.,TGTGCCAGCAGTGAAGGACAGGACTATGGCTACACCTTC,CASSEGQDYGYTF
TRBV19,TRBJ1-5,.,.,TGTGCCAGTAGTACCGTCATGTGGGGGGTCCCCCATTTT,CASSTVMWGVPHF
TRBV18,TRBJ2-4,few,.,TGTGCCAGCTCACCGGGCCAAAACATTCAGTACTTC,CASSPGQNIQYF
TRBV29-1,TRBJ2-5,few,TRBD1,TGCAGCGGGACGACAGGGGGCGCTGAGACCCAGTACTTC,CSGTTGGAETQYF
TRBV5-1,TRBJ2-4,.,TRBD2,TGCGCCAGCAGCGAGACTAGCGGAAGAGCAGGAAACATTCAGTACTTC,CASSETSGRAGNIQYF
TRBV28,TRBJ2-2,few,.,TGTGCCAGCAGCTCCGGGGAGCTGTTTTTT,CASSSGELFF
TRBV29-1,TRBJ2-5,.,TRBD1,TGCAGCGCTCCCACAGGGGAAGAGACCCAGTACTTC,CSAPTGEETQYF
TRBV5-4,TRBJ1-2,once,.,TGTGCCAGCAGCTTGGATGGCAGGTGGGCCTATGGCTACACCTTC,CASSLDGRWAYGYTF
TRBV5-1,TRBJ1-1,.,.,TGCGCCAGCAGCTTGGGAGGTAATACTGAAGCTTTCTTT,CASSLGGNTEAFF
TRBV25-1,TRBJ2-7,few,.,TGTGCCGGCCCTTCCTACGAGCAGTACTTC,CAGPSYEQYF
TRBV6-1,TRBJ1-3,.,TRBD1,TGTGCCAGCAGTTTGGACAGGGAGGCAAACACCATATATTTT,CASSLDREANTIYF
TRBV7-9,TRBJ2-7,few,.,TGTGCCGGGGCGACGACACCCCAAGTCGCCGAGCAGTACTTC,CAGATTPQVAEQYF
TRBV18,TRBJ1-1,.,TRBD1,TGTGCCAGCTCTTGGGACAGGCTGAAGAACACTGAAGCTTTCTTT,CASSWDRLKNTEAFF
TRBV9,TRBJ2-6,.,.,TGTGCCAGCAGCGTAGCAGGGTCTGGGGCCAACGTCCTGACTTTC,CASSVAGSGANVLTF
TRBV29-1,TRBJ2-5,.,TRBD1,TGCAGCGTTGCGACAGGGTGGTTGGAGACCCAGTACTTC,CSVATGWLETQYF
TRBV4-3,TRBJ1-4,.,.,TGCGCCAGCAGCCCGCAGGGGAATGAAAAACTGTTTTTT,CASSPQGNEKLFF
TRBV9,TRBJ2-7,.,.,TGTGCCAGCAGTTATAGTGAGGGTCCCTACGAGCAGTACTTC,CASSYSEGPYEQYF
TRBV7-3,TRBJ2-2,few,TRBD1,TGTGCCAGCAGCTCGACAGGGCCGGACACCGGGGAGCTGTTTTTT,CASSSTGPDTGELFF
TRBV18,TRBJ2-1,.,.,TGTGCCAGCTCACCAGGCCAGGGTGAGAATGAGCAGTTCTTC,CASSPGQGENEQFF
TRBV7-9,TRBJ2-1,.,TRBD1,TGTGCCAGCAGTCCAATCGAGGGGCAGGGGGTGGATGAGCAGTTCTTC,CASSPIEGQGVDEQFF
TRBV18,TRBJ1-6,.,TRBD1,TGTGCCAGCTCACCGACAGGGGATAGGACACCCCTCCACTTT,CASSPTGDRTPLHF
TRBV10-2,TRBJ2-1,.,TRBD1,TGCGCCAGCAGAAGGGACAGGGATGTTGGCAATGAGCAGTTCTTC,CASRRDRDVGNEQFF
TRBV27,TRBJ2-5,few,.,TGTGCCAGCAGTTCGGGATCAAAAGAGACCCAGTACTTC,CASSSGSKETQYF
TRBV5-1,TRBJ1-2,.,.,TGCGCCAGCAGCTTGGAAGGAGGTGAAGGCTATGGCTACACCTTC,CASSLEGGEGYGYTF
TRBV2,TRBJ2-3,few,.,TGTGCCAGCCCCTCAGGAGATACGCAGTATTTT,CASPSGDTQYF
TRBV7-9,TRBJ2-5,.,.,TGTGCCAGCAGGGCAGGGATGGAGACCCAGTACTTC,CASRAGMETQYF
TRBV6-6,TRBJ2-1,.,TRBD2,TGTGCCAGCCGACCTCTAGCGGGAGGGCCGTATGAGCAGTTCTTC,CASRPLAGGPYEQFF
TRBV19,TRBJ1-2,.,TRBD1,TGTGCCAGTAGTCTTCTAAGGACAGGGGACTATGGCTACACCTTC,CASSLLRTGDYGYTF
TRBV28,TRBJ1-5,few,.,TGTGCCAGCAGTTTATTACAGGGAAGGAGCAATCAGCCCCAGCATTTT,CASSLLQGRSNQPQHF
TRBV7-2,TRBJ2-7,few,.,TGTGCCAGCAGCTTAGAAGTCAGCTACGAGCAGTACTTC,CASSLEVSYEQYF
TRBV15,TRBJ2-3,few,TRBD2,TGTGCCACCAGCAGACAAACGAGTAGCGGGGCCACAGATACGCAGTATTTT,CATSRQTSSGATDTQYF
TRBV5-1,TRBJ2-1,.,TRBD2,TGCGCCAGCAGCTCCGCCACTAGCGGGAGGGCCAGCTCCTACAATGAGCAGTTCTTC,CASSSATSGRASSYNEQFF
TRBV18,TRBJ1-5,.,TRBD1,TGTGCCAGCTCCGACTTGGCAGGGGGTACCAATCAGCCCCAGCATTTT,CASSDLAGGTNQPQHF
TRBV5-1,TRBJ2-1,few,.,TGCGCCAGCAGCCCTACGGCGGGATCGAACAATGAGCAGTTCTTC,CASSPTAGSNNEQFF
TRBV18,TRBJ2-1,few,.,TGTGCCAGCTCACCACCGAACCCAACTCACGATGAGCAGTTCTTC,CASSPPNPTHDEQFF
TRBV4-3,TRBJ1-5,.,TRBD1,TGCGCCAGCAGCCCTACAGGGGGCAATCAGCCCCAGCATTTT,CASSPTGGNQPQHF
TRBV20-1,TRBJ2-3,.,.,TGCAGTGCAGAGGGCGGGGATACGCAGTATTTT,CSAEGGDTQYF
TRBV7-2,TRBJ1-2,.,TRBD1,TGTGCCAGCAGCTTAGGCCCGACAGGGGGAGGTGGCTACACCTTC,CASSLGPTGGGGYTF
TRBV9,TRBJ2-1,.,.,TGTGCCAGCAGCGACACCAGCCGGGACTCTCCCAAGGAGCAGTTCTTC,CASSDTSRDSPKEQFF
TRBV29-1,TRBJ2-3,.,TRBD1,TGCAGCGTTGAAGAGGGGGGACAGGTTCCCGTTCGGACAGATACGCAGTATTTT,CSVEEGGQVPVRTDTQYF
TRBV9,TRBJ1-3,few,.,TGTGCCAGCAGCGTAGACGGGAGGGATGGAAACACCATATATTTT,CASSVDGRDGNTIYF
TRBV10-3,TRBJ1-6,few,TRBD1,TGTGCCATCAGCGGACAGGGTAATTCACCCCTCCACTTT,CAISGQGNSPLHF